The sequence of this T cell receptor beta chain was determined in a study of vaccination and CD4 T cells after COVID-19. Turning to this clonotype: What it binds is unknown.

CDR3 length: 14 amino acids. Trimming cost V 5 bases and J 1 base, with 12 bases left between them. CDR1 SNHLY and CDR2 FYNNEI come from the germline V gene. Regarding treatment: roughly ten-day PBMC culture with coronavirus spike peptide pools or control peptides (ViraFEST assay). Half the medium was exchanged for fresh IL-2 medium on days 3 and 7. Sequencing of the DNA from cultured CD4+ T cells was carried out with the Oncomine TCR Beta short-read assay. TCRdb processed the PCR reads anew with MiXCR; each CDR3 protein has one entry. Among approximately 5,500 distinct CDR3 sequences listed, roughly 70% were seen once.

The sequence derives from a human donor who had recovered from COVID-19. The chain joins TRBV2 to TRBJ2-7; the D is unclear. The sequenced material came from CD4+ T cells from blood, cultured in vitro. The CDR3 region has the DNA TGTGCCAGCAGTCCCTTGGGGTTATCCTACGAGCAGTACTTC. Its protein product is CASSPLGLSYEQYF. The full variable domain, with the rest looked up from reference TRBV2 and TRBJ2-7, is EPEVTQTPSHQVTQMGQEVILRCVPISNHLYFYWYRQILGQKVEFLVSFYNNEISEKSEIFDDQFSVERPDGSNFTLKIRSTKLEDSAMYFCASSPLGLSYEQYFGPGTRLTVT.